At least ten counts were recorded for the clone carrying this T cell receptor (beta chain). Its antigen is unidentified. These data belong to a study of T-cell reconstitution after alpha-beta-depleted transplantation in children. Construction of the TCRbeta library involved unique molecular identifiers. TCRdb passed the PCR reads through MiXCR, listing each CDR3 protein once. The data hold about 260,000 distinct CDR3 sequences, with 7.5% to 9.5% observed a single time. Study-wide results and caveats: At one year after transplant, newly produced T cells mostly accounted for T-cell counts and diversity. Some patients' high day-60 TCRbeta diversity was attributed to recipient cells surviving conditioning.

The source of this sequence is a male patient younger than 18 who had a stem cell transplant for acute lymphoblastic leukemia, so the T cells may come from the graft donor. The specimen was PBMCs, mostly from graft donor cells, collected 180 days after TCRalphabeta/CD19-depleted stem cell transplant.

In DNA, the CDR3 is TGTGCCAGCAGTTTAGGTATCGGGGCGGCAGATACGCAGTATTTT. Protein product: CASSLGIGAADTQYF. The genes are TRBV12-3 or TRBV12-4 and TRBJ2-3; D might be TRBD1 or TRBD2, each matching 5 bases. The CDR3 consists of 15 residues. Trimming pared 1 base from V and 4 bases from J, leaving 12 bases between.